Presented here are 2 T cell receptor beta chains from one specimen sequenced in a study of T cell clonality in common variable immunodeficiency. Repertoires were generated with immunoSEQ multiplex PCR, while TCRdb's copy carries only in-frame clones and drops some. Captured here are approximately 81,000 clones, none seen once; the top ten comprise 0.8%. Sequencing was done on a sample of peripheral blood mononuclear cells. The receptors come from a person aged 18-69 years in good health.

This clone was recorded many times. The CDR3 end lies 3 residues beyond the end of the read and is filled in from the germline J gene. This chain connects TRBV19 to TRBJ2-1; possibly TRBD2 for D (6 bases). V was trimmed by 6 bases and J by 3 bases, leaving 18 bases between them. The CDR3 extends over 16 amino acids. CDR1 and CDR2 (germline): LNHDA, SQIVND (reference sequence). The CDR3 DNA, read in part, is TGTGCCAGTAGACATAAGAGCGGGTTTATCTACAATGAG. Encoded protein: CASRHKSGFIYNE. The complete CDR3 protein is CASRHKSGFIYNEQFF.

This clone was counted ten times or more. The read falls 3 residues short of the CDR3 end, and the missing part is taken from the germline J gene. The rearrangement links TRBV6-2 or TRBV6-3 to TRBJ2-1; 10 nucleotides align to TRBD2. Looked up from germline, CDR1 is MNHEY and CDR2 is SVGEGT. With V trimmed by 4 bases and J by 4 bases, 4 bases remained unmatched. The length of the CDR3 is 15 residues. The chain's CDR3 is CASSSSGRNYNEQFF. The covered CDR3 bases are TGTGCCAGCAGTTCTAGCGGGAGAAATTACAATGAG.